This TCR beta chain was recovered during a study of blood T cell repertoires in COVID-19 (dated by TCRdb to the early 2020s). Describing the broader study: Samples covering the acute and convalescent phases of COVID-19 were provided by collaborators in the United States, Italy and Spain. Samples came from the ongoing ImmuneRACE study (first 160 participants) plus 1,254 subjects from 6 global collaborators. Sample metadata almost always included a de-identified subject ID, COVID-19 status, age in years and sex. Deeply sampled blood TCRbeta repertoires from subjects exposed to, actively infected with, or recovered from COVID-19 were included in the dataset. The material from the prospective study consisted of cDNA or gDNA derived from T cells, B-cell-depleted T cells, or PBMCs. Where available, HLA class I and class II types were taken from metadata supplied by the sample provider and were not determined by assay-based typing. A freely available public database, intended as a resource for researchers studying the immune response to SARS-CoV-2, is where the repertoires were released. Overall study results and their limits: The amount of clinical and demographic metadata varied by source and participant and was provided uncurated.

Based on the germline V gene, the CDR1 and CDR2 sequences are SGHTA and FQGTGA. V and J are truncated by 5 bases and 3 bases respectively, leaving an intervening sequence of 19 bases. The CDR3 runs 17 residues from the cysteine to the phenylalanine. The kept DNA is CDR3 alone, 51 bases in frame from the first base. Samples from volunteer blood donors who had recovered from COVID-19 were contributed by a second Seattle source. Each collaborating institution followed its own protocols to collect whole blood in K2EDTA tubes. For TCRbeta analysis, collaborators shipped samples as frozen whole blood, isolated PBMCs, or DNA extracted from either of those sample types. TCRbeta CDR3 regions were amplified from genomic DNA by means of the immunoSEQ Assay, a bias-controlled multiplex PCR. The paper's data handling went like this. The number of nucleated cells in each sample was estimated by amplification of reference gene primers within the assay. To quantify the absolute abundance of each unique TCRbeta CDR3 rearrangement, sequence reads were collapsed and filtered. For each sample, productive Simpson clonality was calculated by taking the square root of Simpson's diversity index across productive rearrangements. TCRdb obtained this table from immuneACCESS and retained in-frame rearrangements with V and J assigned. These tables miss some clones; where compared with another copy, unresolved V genes account for less than half of the shortfall, and the remainder is unexplained. V and J calls and clone size are those listed in that table; D and trimming were worked out from the DNA. The sample contains 250,000 or so clones, around 90% of them found a single time. Around 0.98% of the sample is in the top ten clones.

Concerning this clone: No antigen is known for it. It has no much larger one-base neighbor in the sample; base qualities were not kept.

This receptor was taken from a woman in her thirties or forties who had recovered from COVID-19. Sequenced sample: peripheral blood. Recombination connected TRBV7-3 to TRBJ2-2; the best D guess is TRBD2, with 6 bases matching. CDR3 loop: CASSKTPGRIHTGELFF. The sequenced DNA is TGTGCCAGCAGCAAAACGCCGGGGAGGATCCACACCGGGGAGCTGTTTTTT.